This T cell receptor (beta chain) stems from a study of CD4 and CD8 cells across lung adenocarcinoma regions. MiXCR was run by TCRdb on the PCR reads, yielding one entry per CDR3 protein. The sample comprises 25,000 or so distinct CDR3 sequences, approximately 52% of which are singletons, and 20% to 25% rests with the top ten. Per germline, CDR1 MNHEY and CDR2 SMNVEV (reference sequence). The CDR3 runs 17 residues. Samples came from patients with localized non-small cell lung adenocarcinoma. The genes are TRBV27 and TRBJ2-3; D is perhaps TRBD1 (6 bases). The J call is doubtful: the DNA matches TRBJ2-7 better. The source material was CD4+ T cells from the center of a lung tumor. This clonotype originated in a male donor with lung adenocarcinoma. The CD4 and CD8 labels of this study may be unreliable. The CDR3 sequence is CASSPGRVASGTNTQYF. CDR3 coding DNA: TGTGCCAGCAGTCCTGGCCGAGTAGCTTCTGGGACAAATACGCAGTACTTC.